The 27 T cell receptor beta chains below were found in one sample sequenced in a study of T cells in Graves' hyperthyroidism and ophthalmopathy. TCR beta CDR3 regions were amplified from RNA transcripts. When the TCR CDR3 underwent first-round RT-PCR, the HTBI primer set was used. TCRdb reanalysed the multiplex PCR reads using MiXCR and keeps one entry per CDR3 protein. Of about 720,000 distinct CDR3 sequences in the sample, approximately 16% were seen once. Sequences were obtained from blood. The receptors were gathered from a man aged 18 to 30 with Graves' hyperthyroidism.

V and J are TRBV28 and TRBJ1-1; perhaps TRBD1 as D (5 bases). The CDR3 has 14 amino acids. Germline V gene lookup returns CDR1 MDHEN and CDR2 SYDVKM. The ends were cut back, 2 bases at V and 8 bases at J, with 15 bases in the middle. DNA of the CDR3: TGTGCCAGCAGTTTAGGGGGATCGCGAGGCGAAGCTTTCTTT. Translated: CASSLGGSRGEAFF.

This chain connects TRBV19 to TRBJ1-2; D is uncertain. The CDR3 is 15 amino acids. Germline V gene data show CDR1 as LNHDA and CDR2 as SQIVND (reference sequence). Trimming removed 6 bases from V and 4 bases from J, with 18 bases in between. CDR3: CASSQDRTTLYGYTF. The CDR3 DNA sequence: TGTGCCAGTAGCCAGGACCGAACCACCCTCTATGGCTACACCTTC.

This clonotype was observed a handful of times. This chain links TRBV28 with TRBJ2-7; D call uncertain. Germline V CDR1 and CDR2: MDHEN, SYDVKM. The V end was cut by 2 bases, the J end by 1 base, with 3 bases between. The CDR3 contains 12 residues. CDR3 amino acids: CASSLMSYEQYF. The CDR3, as DNA: TGTGCCAGCAGTTTAATGTCCTACGAGCAGTACTTC.

This clonotype was seen repeatedly, ten times or more. The V call is TRBV28, the J call TRBJ2-5; tentative D call: TRBD2 (6 bases). The CDR3 extends over 13 amino acids. V lost 5 bases and J lost 5, with 12 bases in between. Germline CDR1 is MDHEN and CDR2 is SYDVKM. CDR3: CASSVGSWETQYF. In nucleotides, the CDR3 is TGTGCCAGCAGTGTCGGGAGCTGGGAGACCCAGTACTTC.

This clonotype was seen a handful of times. V gene TRBV11-2 combines with J gene TRBJ1-3, with TRBD1 as a possible D gene (5 bases). The V and J ends lost 4 bases and 0 bases respectively, with 13 bases between them. The CDR3 spans 16 residues. Germline values: CDR1 SGHAT, CDR2 FQNNGV. The CDR3 loop is CASSYRQFLSGNTIYF. CDR3 DNA sequence: TGTGCCAGCAGCTATAGACAGTTTCTCTCTGGAAACACCATATATTTT.

The J gene is TRBJ2-1, the V gene TRBV7-2, with 12 nucleotides matching TRBD2. J was trimmed by 8 bases and V by 2 bases; bases with no gene match: 4. Looked up from germline, CDR1 is SGHTA and CDR2 is FQGNSA. This CDR3 has 15 amino acids. CDR3 amino acids: CASSLWLAGGDEQFF. DNA for the CDR3: TGTGCCAGCAGCTTATGGCTAGCGGGAGGGGATGAGCAGTTCTTC.

This clonotype has more than one count but fewer than ten. The rearrangement links TRBV29-1 to TRBJ2-7; a possible D gene is TRBD2 (5 bases). In germline, CDR1 is SQVTM, CDR2 ANQGSEA. Trimming pared 4 bases from V and 6 bases from J, leaving 16 bases between. This CDR3 region has 13 residues. The CDR3 spells CSVVAEGKVEQYF. CDR3 bases: TGCAGCGTTGTGGCAGAGGGTAAGGTCGAGCAGTACTTC.

This clonotype came up many times. The chain recombines TRBV7-2 with TRBJ2-7; D possibly corresponds to TRBD1 (5 bases). Germline CDR1 is SGHTA and CDR2 is FQGNSA. With 1 base removed from V and 4 bases from J, the gap between germline ends came to 11 bases. The CDR3 spans 14 residues. CDR3 DNA: TGTGCCAGCAGCTTAGACAGGTTGTCTTACGAGCAGTACTTC. Translation: CASSLDRLSYEQYF.

The chain is built from TRBV20-1 and TRBJ2-5; 12 bases align to TRBD2. V lost 3 bases, J lost 6 bases, and 5 bases stayed unmatched. Germline V CDR1 and CDR2: DFQATT, SNEGSKA (reference sequence). The CDR3 runs to 14 residues. DNA of the CDR3: TGCAGTGCTAGGCTAGCGGGAGGGCGGAAGACCCAGTACTTC. This sequence encodes CSARLAGGRKTQYF.

CDR3 sequence: CASSMGTSSTDTQYF. The CDR3 coding sequence is TGTGCCAGCAGCATGGGGACATCTAGCACAGATACGCAGTATTTT. V usage is TRBV3-1 and J usage is TRBJ2-3; D possibly corresponds to TRBD1 (6 bases). V shed 5 bases and J shed 0 bases, with 12 bases lying between them. CDR1 is LGHDT, CDR2 YNNKEL, per germline (reference sequence). The CDR3 is made up of 15 amino acids.

This clonotype was recorded many times. The chain carries TRBV11-2 and TRBJ1-1; D uncertain. Per germline, CDR1 SGHAT and CDR2 FQNNGV. Trimming took 3 bases from V and 6 from J, leaving 8 bases between them. The CDR3 covers 12 residues. Written as DNA, the CDR3 is TGTGCCAGCAGCTTGAGGGTATCTGAAGCTTTCTTT. Translating it yields CASSLRVSEAFF.

This clonotype was seen many times. V gene TRBV28 combines with J gene TRBJ2-7, with a possible D match to TRBD2 (6 bases). Deletions cut 3 bases from V and 2 bases from J, with 14 bases between. This CDR3 spans 15 amino acids. Per germline, CDR1 MDHEN and CDR2 SYDVKM. Here the CDR3 DNA reads TGTGCCAGCAGTTTCCGGAGGGGAAGAACCTACGAGCAGTACTTC. Translated: CASSFRRGRTYEQYF.

This sequence joins TRBV29-1 and TRBJ2-7; 11 bases are a match to TRBD2. The trim removed 5 bases at V and 1 base at J, leaving 4 bases unmatched. The CDR3 is made up of 14 amino acids. Looked up from germline, CDR1 is SQVTM and CDR2 is ANQGSEA. CDR3 nucleotide sequence: TGCAGCGTTACTAGCGGGAGTAATTCCTACGAGCAGTACTTC. Translating gives CSVTSGSNSYEQYF.

The chain links TRBV20-1 to TRBJ2-7; 8 bases align to TRBD2. CDR3 length equals 14 residues. Germline V lookup: CDR1 DFQATT, CDR2 SNEGSKA (reference sequence). V was clipped by 4 bases and J by 2 bases; unmatched bases: 7. The CDR3 sequence is CSATPGGGPYEQYF. In DNA form, the CDR3 reads TGCAGTGCTACCCCCGGGGGGGGGCCCTACGAGCAGTACTTC.

This clonotype occurred a few times. The chain joins TRBV30 to TRBJ2-3; 9 bases line up with TRBD2. Unmatched junction bases numbered 10, after V lost 2 bases and J lost 1 base. The CDR3 has 17 residues. Germline values: CDR1 GTSNPN, CDR2 SVGIG (reference sequence). The CDR3 sequence is CAWSRAGGLWGTDTQYF. The CDR3 region has the DNA TGTGCCTGGAGTCGAGCGGGAGGCCTATGGGGCACAGATACGCAGTATTTT. The variable domain in full, completed from reference TRBV30 and TRBJ2-3, reads SQTIHQWPATLVQPVGSPLSLECTVEGTSNPNLYWYRQAAGRGLQLLFYSVGIGQISSEVPQNLSASRPQDRQFILSSKKLLLSDSGFYLCAWSRAGGLWGTDTQYFGPGTRLTVL.

The chain carries TRBV30 and TRBJ1-5, with 8 bases matching TRBD1. The junction had 4 bases not matched to a gene; V was cut back by 2 bases and J by 7 bases. This CDR3 contains 13 residues. CDR1 and CDR2 (germline): GTSNPN, SVGIG (reference sequence). The CDR3 sequence: CAWSSGGAQPQHF. In DNA form, the CDR3 reads TGTGCCTGGAGTTCAGGGGGCGCCCAGCCCCAGCATTTT. Filled out from reference TRBV30 and TRBJ1-5, the complete variable domain reads SQTIHQWPATLVQPVGSPLSLECTVEGTSNPNLYWYRQAAGRGLQLLFYSVGIGQISSEVPQNLSASRPQDRQFILSSKKLLLSDSGFYLCAWSSGGAQPQHFGDGTRLSIL.

This clonotype has ten or more counts. The chain has TRBV2 and TRBJ1-1; D is unresolved. The V gene's germline CDR1 is SNHLY and CDR2 FYNNEI. V was pared by 3 bases and J by 3 bases, with 8 bases between. CDR3 length equals 13 residues. The DNA of the CDR3 is TGTGCCAGCAGTGAGGAGGCAGACACTGAAGCTTTCTTT. Its protein product is CASSEEADTEAFF. The variable domain in full, with the rest retrieved from reference TRBV2 and TRBJ1-1, is EPEVTQTPSHQVTQMGQEVILRCVPISNHLYFYWYRQILGQKVEFLVSFYNNEISEKSEIFDDQFSVERPDGSNFTLKIRSTKLEDSAMYFCASSEEADTEAFFGQGTRLTVV.

A word on this clonotype: A clone one base away is much larger, so this may be a read error. The rearrangement joins TRBV3-1 to TRBJ2-3, with 7 bases fitting TRBD2. Germline CDR1 and CDR2: LGHDT and YNNKEL (reference sequence). The V segment lost 3 bases and the J segment 3 bases; nucleotides outside the gene matches: 6. The CDR3 has 15 residues. The CDR3 loop reads CASSQASSGTDTQYF. CDR3 in DNA: TGTGCCAGCAGCCAGGCGTCTAGCGGAACAGATACGCAGTATTTT.

In this sample, this clonotype turned up many times. The chain recombines TRBV9 with TRBJ2-3, with TRBD2 as a possible D gene (6 bases). There are 14 residues in the CDR3. CDR1 and CDR2 from the germline V gene are SGDLS and YYNGEE. Between the trimmed V and J ends, which lost 0 bases and 5 bases, there was a span of 10 bases. CDR3 residues: CASSVAGREDTQYF. CDR3 bases: TGTGCCAGCAGCGTAGCCGGGAGAGAAGATACGCAGTATTTT.

The gene calls are TRBV28 and TRBJ1-6; D not resolved. The CDR3 consists of 15 residues. Germline CDR1 and CDR2: MDHEN and SYDVKM. Trimming pared 6 bases from V and 7 bases from J, leaving 16 bases between. CDR3 sequence (DNA): TGTGCCAGCAGACCGAAGGGTTTATGGAATTCACCCCTCCACTTT. Protein product: CASRPKGLWNSPLHF.

For this clonotype: This may be a read error: a much more frequent sequence differs by one nucleotide. V and J are TRBV2 and TRBJ2-1; possible D gene TRBD1, 5 bases. V lost 4 bases and J lost 6, with 7 bases in between. Germline V gene lookup returns CDR1 SNHLY and CDR2 FYNNEI. The CDR3 is 12 amino acids. The CDR3 spells CASSGDSNEQFF. The CDR3 region has the DNA TGTGCCAGCAGTGGTGACAGCAATGAGCAGTTCTTC. Full variable domain (rest looked up from reference TRBV2 and TRBJ2-1): EPEVTQTPSHQVTQMGQEVILRCVPISNHLYFYWYRQILGQKVEFLVSFYNNEISEKSEIFDDQFSVERPDGSNFTLKIRSTKLEDSAMYFCASSGDSNEQFFGPGTRLTVL.

The chain is built from TRBV3-1 and TRBJ2-3; 8 nucleotides line up with TRBD1. The junction had 8 bases not matched to a gene; V was cut back by 4 bases and J by 2 bases. CDR3 length: 16 residues. CDR1 is LGHDT and CDR2 is YNNKEL in the germline V gene (reference sequence). CDR3 loop: CASSPRQGLYTDTQYF. CDR3 sequence (DNA): TGTGCCAGCAGCCCCAGACAGGGGCTTTACACAGATACGCAGTATTTT.

V and J are TRBV30 and TRBJ2-3, with D tentatively TRBD1 (5 bases). The CDR3 has 13 amino acids. The ends were cut back, 3 bases at V and 0 bases at J, with 7 bases in the middle. The V gene's germline CDR1 is GTSNPN and CDR2 SVGIG (reference sequence). CDR3 in amino acids: CAWRRGSTDTQYF. The CDR3, as DNA: TGTGCCTGGAGAAGGGGTAGCACAGATACGCAGTATTTT.

The chain employs TRBV20-1 and TRBJ2-7; 7 nucleotides match TRBD2. CDR3 length: 13 amino acids. The V gene end was trimmed by 2 bases and the J gene end by 5 bases; junction bases not matched to a gene: 6. CDR1 DFQATT and CDR2 SNEGSKA come from the germline V gene (reference sequence). CDR3 sequence (DNA): TGCAGTGCTAGATCAAGGGACTACGACGAGCAGTACTTC. Translated: CSARSRDYDEQYF.

This clonotype was seen at least ten times. The chain combines TRBV12-5 with TRBJ2-7; no clear D. The V and J ends lost 7 bases and 0 bases respectively, with 4 bases between them. Germline V gene data show CDR1 as LGHNT and CDR2 as FRNRAP. The CDR3 is made up of 11 amino acids. CDR3 loop: CASALSYEQYF. The CDR3, as DNA: TGTGCTAGTGCCCTCTCCTACGAGCAGTACTTC.

This clonotype appeared many times. CDR3 in amino acids: CATSDSRTGNSYNEQFF. The CDR3 DNA reads TGTGCCACCAGTGATTCCCGGACAGGGAACTCCTACAATGAGCAGTTCTTC. V gene TRBV24-1 combines with J gene TRBJ2-1, with 8 bases identical to TRBD1. CDR1 and CDR2 (germline): KGHDR, SFDVKD. J gave up 0 bases and V 2 bases, and 5 bases lay outside the gene matches. There are 17 residues in the CDR3.

This chain joins TRBV25-1 and TRBJ2-7; D ambiguous. The ends were cut back, 5 bases at V and 5 bases at J, with 16 bases in the middle. CDR1 is MGHDK and CDR2 is SYGVNS in the germline V gene. CDR3 length: 14 amino acids. The CDR3 reads CASSKTGVLDEQYF. CDR3 nucleotides: TGTGCCAGCAGTAAGACTGGGGTTTTGGACGAGCAGTACTTC.